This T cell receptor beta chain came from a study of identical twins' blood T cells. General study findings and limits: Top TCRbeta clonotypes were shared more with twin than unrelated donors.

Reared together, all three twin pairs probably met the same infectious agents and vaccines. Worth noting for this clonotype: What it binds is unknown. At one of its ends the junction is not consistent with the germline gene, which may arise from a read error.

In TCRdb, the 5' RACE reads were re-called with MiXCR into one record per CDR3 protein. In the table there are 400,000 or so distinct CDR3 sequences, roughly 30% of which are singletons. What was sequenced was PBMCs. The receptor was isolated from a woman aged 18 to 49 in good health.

The CDR3 loop is CASKTRTSYNEQSF. The CDR3, as DNA: TGTGCCAGCAAGACTAGAACTTCCTACAATGAGCAGTCCTTC. This chain joins TRBV2 and TRBJ2-1; TRBD2 might be the D (6 bases). Germline V CDR1 and CDR2: SNHLY, FYNNEI. CDR3 length equals 14 residues.